This TCR beta chain stems from a study of blood T cells in healthy people across ages (dated by TCRdb to about 2015). At the level of the whole study: In model experiments, template switching captured roughly one uniquely barcoded TCR beta cDNA molecule for every two T cells. The study measured age-related changes in TCR beta repertoire diversity using deep sequencing normalized with unique cDNA molecular identifiers. Donors were grouped into four age groups: young (average roughly 17 years), middle-aged (roughly 40), aged (approximately 67) and long-lived (approximately 75). To avoid experimental bias, donors of different ages were distributed randomly across sequencing lanes. For two donors (one aged 18 to 30 and one aged 80 or older), the study analyzed two additional independent replicas of 1 million unique cDNA reads from the same blood draw.

Systemically healthy Caucasian individuals from Russia, approximately 39 in total and aged about 6 to 90 years, were included as donors. Each donor gave around 9.5 milliliters of peripheral blood, collected into EDTA-treated Vacutainer tubes. Ficoll-Paque density-gradient centrifugation was used to isolate PBMCs, with at least 7 million per sample. Total RNA, at least 6 micrograms per sample, was extracted from PBMCs with Trizol reagent. For every donor, an aliquot of PBMCs went through flow cytometry to measure the percentages of naive CD45RAhigh/CD27high T cells. Overall study results and their limits: Donor CMV infection status was unknown, potentially confounding age-related changes in expanded clonotypes. Bulk unsorted PBMC profiling prevented conclusive comparison of naive and antigen-experienced compartments. Estimates of total diversity based on one million sequenced T cells were considered lower bounds and underestimates. The percentage of naive T cells measured by flow cytometry correlated strongly with observed TCR beta diversity. As age increased, observed TCR beta diversity per million T cells dropped in a roughly linear way, and a significant reduction was already evident by age about 40. The long-lived group showed more naive CD4+ T cells, fewer expanded clones and increased TCR diversity than the aged group, suggesting age selection.

The library was made by 5' RACE. Sequencing was carried out with an Illumina HiSeq 2500. A second PCR of roughly 7 to 11 cycles was performed with a sample-barcoded 5' primer and a J-beta primer mix. Each TCR beta cDNA molecule received a unique molecular identifier from a template-switch 5' adaptor carrying 12 random nucleotides. Each sample yielded at least 2.5 million CDR3-containing paired-end reads. All of the RNA was converted into first-strand cDNA using the Mint cDNA synthesis kit, with a TRBC-specific oligonucleotide serving as the primer. All cDNA was treated with uracil-DNA glycosylase and then went through a first 18-cycle PCR with the universal primers M1SS and BC2_uni_R. As for the original processing: Each sample was normalized by randomly selecting 1 million high-quality reads, each carrying a distinct molecular identifier. Reads sharing molecular identifiers were discarded rather than binned into consensus sequences. MiTCR, run with a Q25 quality threshold and the strictest error-elimination algorithm, handled CDR3 identification, clonotype clustering and error correction. A nonparametric unseen species model using Euler transformation provided a lower-bound estimate of total TCR beta diversity. TCRdb ran its own pipeline on the public reads, namely fastp trimming at Q25 and MiXCR clone calling, and kept in-frame beta chains. A single entry per CDR3 protein holds the most common genes and DNA from its merged rows. The authors' filters were not applied to this entry. The sample profile shows hundreds of thousands of distinct CDR3 sequences; approximately 53% of them were found once. Approximately 24% of the sample is held by the ten biggest clonotypes.

Turning to this clonotype: Its antigen has not been determined. No qualities accompany the bases; no much larger clone lies one base away.

For CDR1 and CDR2, the germline V gene lists MNHEY and SVGEGT. Reading from cysteine to phenylalanine, the CDR3 counts 12 amino acids. CDR3 DNA only is kept here, 36 bases in frame from base 1. The receptor comes from a man aged 35-49 years in good health. Source material: blood. Rearrangement joined TRBV6-2 or TRBV6-3 to TRBJ2-4, with no confidently assigned D gene. The J call is in doubt because the DNA end fits TRBJ2-7 better. The nucleotide sequence is given as TGTGCCAGCAGTTACCACTTGGACGAGCAGTACTTC. It is translated as CASSYHLDEQYF.